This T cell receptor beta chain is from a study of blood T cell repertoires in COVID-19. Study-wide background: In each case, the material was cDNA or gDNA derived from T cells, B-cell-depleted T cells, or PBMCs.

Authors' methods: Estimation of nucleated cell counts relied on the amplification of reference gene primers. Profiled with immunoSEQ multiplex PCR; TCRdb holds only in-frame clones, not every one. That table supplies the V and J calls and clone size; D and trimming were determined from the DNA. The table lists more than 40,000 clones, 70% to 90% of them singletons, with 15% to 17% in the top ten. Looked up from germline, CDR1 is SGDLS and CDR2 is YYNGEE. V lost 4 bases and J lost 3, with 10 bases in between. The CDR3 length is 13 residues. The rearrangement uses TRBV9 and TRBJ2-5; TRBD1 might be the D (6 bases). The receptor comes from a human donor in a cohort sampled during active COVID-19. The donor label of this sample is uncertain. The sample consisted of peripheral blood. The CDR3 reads CASSNRDKETQYF. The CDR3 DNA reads TGTGCCAGCAGCAACCGGGACAAAGAGACCCAGTACTTC.